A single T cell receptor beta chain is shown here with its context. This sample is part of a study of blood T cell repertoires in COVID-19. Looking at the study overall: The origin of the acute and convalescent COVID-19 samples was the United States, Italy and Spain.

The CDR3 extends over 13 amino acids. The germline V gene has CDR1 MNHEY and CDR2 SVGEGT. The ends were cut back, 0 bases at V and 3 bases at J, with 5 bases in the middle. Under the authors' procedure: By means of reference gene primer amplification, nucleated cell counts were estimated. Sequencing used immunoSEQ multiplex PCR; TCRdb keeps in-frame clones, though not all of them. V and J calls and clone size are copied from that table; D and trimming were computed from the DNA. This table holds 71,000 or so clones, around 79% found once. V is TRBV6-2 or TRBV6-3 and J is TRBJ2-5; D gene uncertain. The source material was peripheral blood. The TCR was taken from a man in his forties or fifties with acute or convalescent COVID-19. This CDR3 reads CASSYSAEETQYF. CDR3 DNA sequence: TGTGCCAGCAGTTACTCGGCGGAAGAGACCCAGTACTTC.